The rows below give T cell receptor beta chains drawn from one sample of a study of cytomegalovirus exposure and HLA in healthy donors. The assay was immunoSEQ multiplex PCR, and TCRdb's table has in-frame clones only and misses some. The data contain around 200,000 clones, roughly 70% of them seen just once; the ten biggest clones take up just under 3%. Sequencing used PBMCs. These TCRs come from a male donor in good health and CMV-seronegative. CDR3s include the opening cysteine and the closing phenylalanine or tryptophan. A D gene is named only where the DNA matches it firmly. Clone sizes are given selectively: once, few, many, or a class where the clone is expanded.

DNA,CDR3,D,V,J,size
TGTGCCAGCAGCTCGCCAAGACGGGGGGGATATGGCTACACCTTC,CASSSPRRGGYGYTF,NA,TRBV7-9,TRBJ1-2,few
TGTGCCAGCAGCCCAGACACAGGGAAACGCTATGGCTACACCTTC,CASSPDTGKRYGYTF,NA,TRBV6-6,TRBJ1-2,NA
TGTGCCAGCAACGAGGGATACTTTAGCAATCAGCCCCAGCATTTT,CASNEGYFSNQPQHF,NA,TRBV6-6,TRBJ1-5,NA
TGTGCCTGGAGTCTAGGAGGAAACACTGAAGCTTTCTTT,CAWSLGGNTEAFF,NA,TRBV30,TRBJ1-1,few
TGTGCCAGCAGAGACAGTTATAGCAATCAGCCCCAGCATTTT,CASRDSYSNQPQHF,NA,TRBV6-5,TRBJ1-5,NA
TGTGCCAGTAGTCTGGGACAGGGGGGAAGAGAGACCCAGTACTTC,CASSLGQGGRETQYF,TRBD1,TRBV19,TRBJ2-5,NA
TGCGCCAGCAGCTTGAACAGGGGACTTCAAGAGACCCAGTACTTC,CASSLNRGLQETQYF,NA,TRBV4-1,TRBJ2-5,once
TGTGCCACCAGCAGCGGACTAGCGGGTAATGAGCAGTTCTTC,CATSSGLAGNEQFF,TRBD2,TRBV15,TRBJ2-1,NA
TGTGCCAGCAGTTGGAGACCCACAGATACGCAGTATTTT,CASSWRPTDTQYF,NA,TRBV6-5,TRBJ2-3,NA
TGTGCCTGGAGTGTAAGAGGGAGTAGCACAGATACGCAGTATTTT,CAWSVRGSSTDTQYF,NA,TRBV30,TRBJ2-3,NA
TGCGCCAGCAGCTTGAGGTACAGATCTGTTATAGATGAGCAGTTCTTC,CASSLRYRSVIDEQFF,NA,TRBV5-1,TRBJ2-1,NA
TGTGCCAGCAGTTTATGGCGGACAGGGTTGTCCTATAATTCACCCCTCCACTTT,CASSLWRTGLSYNSPLHF,TRBD1,TRBV28,TRBJ1-6,few
TGTGCCAGTAGTTTCCCGACAGGGGAATACTCCTACGAGCAGTACTTC,CASSFPTGEYSYEQYF,TRBD1,TRBV19,TRBJ2-7,once
TGTGCCAGCAGTTACTCGCGGCAGGGTAACTTCGAGCAGTACTTC,CASSYSRQGNFEQYF,NA,TRBV6-5,TRBJ2-7,NA
TGTGCCAGCAGTGAGGAGCGGAGCTCCTACAATGAGCAGTTCTTC,CASSEERSSYNEQFF,NA,TRBV6-4,TRBJ2-1,NA
TGTGCCAGCAGCCGGAATATTGGACAAGGAAACACCATATATTTT,CASSRNIGQGNTIYF,NA,TRBV5-4,TRBJ1-3,once
TGCAGCGTTGGGGACAGCTCTGGAAACACCATATATTTT,CSVGDSSGNTIYF,TRBD1,TRBV29-1,TRBJ1-3,NA
TGCGCCAGCAGCTTGTCAGGATACAATGAGCAGTTCTTC,CASSLSGYNEQFF,NA,TRBV5-1,TRBJ2-1,NA
TGTGCCACCATGGACTCCCCAACCTACGAGCAGTACTTC,CATMDSPTYEQYF,NA,TRBV6-5,TRBJ2-7,NA
TGTGCCAGCAGTTTAGGGCGGGAGCCCAACGAGCAGTACTTC,CASSLGREPNEQYF,TRBD2,TRBV28,TRBJ2-7,NA
TGTGCCAGCAGTTACCGGGAGGGGGCGGGTTTAGAGACCCAGTACTTC,CASSYREGAGLETQYF,NA,TRBV6-5,TRBJ2-5,NA
TGCGCCAGCAGCCAAGATCACAGCAGGGTCGGCTACGAGCAGTACTTC,CASSQDHSRVGYEQYF,NA,TRBV4-1,TRBJ2-7,NA
TGCGCCAGCAGCCCAGGGACTAGCGGGACTTTGTATGAGCAGTTCTTC,CASSPGTSGTLYEQFF,TRBD2,TRBV5-1,TRBJ2-1,few
TGTGCCAGCAGTTTCCCGTCGGGAGGGAAGATTCGCACAGATACGCAGTATTTT,CASSFPSGGKIRTDTQYF,TRBD2,TRBV28,TRBJ2-3,once
TGCAGCGTAAGAGGGGACAGGGGAACCTACGAGCAGTACTTC,CSVRGDRGTYEQYF,TRBD1,TRBV29-1,TRBJ2-7,NA
TGCGCCAGCAGCCATTCCGACAGGGGAAAAAACATTCAGTACTTC,CASSHSDRGKNIQYF,TRBD1,TRBV4-3,TRBJ2-4,NA
TGTGCCAGCAGGAACCGGGACATGGTATACAATGAGCAGTTCTTC,CASRNRDMVYNEQFF,NA,TRBV11-2,TRBJ2-1,NA
TGTGCCAGCAGCCGGGTTAGCACAGATACGCAGTATTTT,CASSRVSTDTQYF,NA,TRBV5-6,TRBJ2-3,NA
TGTGCCAGCGGTAGCGACCCCGGGCCCTCGGGCAATGAGCAGTTCTTC,CASGSDPGPSGNEQFF,NA,TRBV5-4,TRBJ2-1,NA
TGTGCCAGCACCCGACAGATCAATCAGCCCCAGCATTTT,CASTRQINQPQHF,NA,TRBV2,TRBJ1-5,NA
TGTGCCAGCAGTTACTCTGGGGCTAGCGGATACAATGAGCCGTTCTTC,CASSYSGASGYNEPFF,TRBD2,TRBV6-5,TRBJ2-1,NA
TGTGCCAGCAGAAAGGGGGACAGGCGCAATCAGCCCCAGCATTTT,CASRKGDRRNQPQHF,TRBD1,TRBV6-5,TRBJ1-5,NA
TGTGCCAGCAGTTCCGGTCCGAGGTTGGCCCAGTACTTC,CASSSGPRLAQYF,NA,TRBV28,TRBJ2-5,few
TGTGCCAGTAGTATAGATCCAGCAGGTTTTAGCAATCAGCCCCAGCATTTT,CASSIDPAGFSNQPQHF,NA,TRBV19,TRBJ1-5,NA
TGTGCCAGCAGGTCCACAGGGTTGGGTGGCTACACCTTC,CASRSTGLGGYTF,NA,TRBV2,TRBJ1-2,NA
TGTGCCAGCAGTTTAGCAGCCGGGGAGCTGTTTTTT,CASSLAAGELFF,NA,TRBV6-5,TRBJ2-2,NA
TGTGCCAGCAGCACTCTAGCTTACGAGCAGTACTTC,CASSTLAYEQYF,NA,TRBV28,TRBJ2-7,once
TGCGCCAGCAGCTTGGCCCCGACTAGCGGGAGGGCCGGGGAGCTGTTTTTT,CASSLAPTSGRAGELFF,TRBD2,TRBV5-1,TRBJ2-2,NA
TGTGCCAGCAAAAGGGGAAGAGATACGCAGTATTTT,CASKRGRDTQYF,NA,TRBV6-6,TRBJ2-3,NA
TGTGCTAGTGGAGTCGGTCTGTTTTTT,CASGVGLFF,NA,TRBV12-5,TRBJ2-2,few
TGTGCCAGCCTCGGGACTAGCCAACTCGAGCAGTACTTC,CASLGTSQLEQYF,TRBD2,TRBV28,TRBJ2-7,few
TGTGCCAGCACTATCGGGACAGGGACAGAGACCCAGTACTTC,CASTIGTGTETQYF,TRBD1,TRBV9,TRBJ2-5,NA
TGTGCCAGCAGTTCAGACAGGGGGCTGAACACTGAAGCTTTCTTT,CASSSDRGLNTEAFF,TRBD1,TRBV27,TRBJ1-1,few
TGCGCCAGCAGCCAAGATAGTCGGGACAGCTATGGCTACACCTTC,CASSQDSRDSYGYTF,TRBD1,TRBV4-1,TRBJ1-2,NA
TGTGCCAGCAGTGAAGCCGGGACAGGGGTCTACGAGCAGTACTTC,CASSEAGTGVYEQYF,TRBD1,TRBV6-1,TRBJ2-7,few
TGTGCCACCAGCAGAGTCGGGCAGGGAGGCGTTGGCTACACCTTC,CATSRVGQGGVGYTF,NA,TRBV15,TRBJ1-2,NA
TGTGCCATTACTCAGGGAAAGAATAGCAATCAGCCCCAGCATTTT,CAITQGKNSNQPQHF,NA,TRBV6-5,TRBJ1-5,few
TGCGCCAGCAGCCAAGGGTCCGGAGTAGAGGAGCAGTTCTTC,CASSQGSGVEEQFF,NA,TRBV4-3,TRBJ2-1,NA
TGCGCCAGCAGCCAGGGACTAGAAGTTGTAGATACGCAGTATTTT,CASSQGLEVVDTQYF,TRBD2,TRBV4-3,TRBJ2-3,NA
TGTGCCACCAGCAGTGGGACAGTCAATCAGCCCCAGCATTTT,CATSSGTVNQPQHF,TRBD1,TRBV15,TRBJ1-5,NA
TGTGCCAGCAGCACCGGGGCGCGGGGAGAGACCCAGTACTTC,CASSTGARGETQYF,NA,TRBV7-2,TRBJ2-5,NA
TGCAGCGTTGGGCGGAAGGACAGGGGGCGGTCGTGGGAAAAACTGTTTTTT,CSVGRKDRGRSWEKLFF,TRBD1,TRBV29-1,TRBJ1-4,once
TGTGCCAGCAGCGCAGGGGTCTTACGCACAGATACGCAGTATTTT,CASSAGVLRTDTQYF,NA,TRBV9,TRBJ2-3,NA
TGTGCCAGCAGGCGATTGAATACCTACGAGCAGTACTTC,CASRRLNTYEQYF,NA,TRBV6-9,TRBJ2-7,NA
TGTGCCATCAGAAGGACAGCCCCAGAACCTTCACCCCTCCACTTT,CAIRRTAPEPSPLHF,NA,TRBV10-3,TRBJ1-6,NA